The sequence of this TCR beta chain was determined in a study of low-dose radiotherapy and immunotherapy resistance in tumors (dated by TCRdb to about 2022). With respect to the entire study: In Cohort 1, each fraction delivered 0.5 Gy every 2 weeks, and the prescribed total PTV dose was 6.5 Gy. Eight patients were included in the translational analysis, namely three from the first dose cohort plus the first five from the second dose cohort. The trial did not randomize participants into treatment groups. Cyclophosphamide 200 mg/m2 was administered intravenously every two weeks, one day before each radiation and immunotherapy administration. To make first-strand cDNA, Superscript III was used along with a set of TRAV- and TRBV-specific primers so that both the TCRalpha and TCRbeta chains were covered. Patients were given nivolumab as a 240 mg flat dose every two weeks and ipilimumab at 1 mg/kg every six weeks, with both drugs delivered intravenously. An Illumina MiniSeq instrument was used to deep-sequence the TCRalpha and TCRbeta libraries. Aspirin 300 mg was taken orally once daily by patients for four cycles, starting on cycle 1 day 1. Patients in Cohort 2 were given 1 Gy per fraction every two weeks, for a total of 13 Gy across 26 weeks.

In regard to this clonotype: Its cognate antigen has yet to be identified. Base qualities are not provided; no much larger clone lies one nucleotide away.

From a lookup of the germline V gene (reference sequence), CDR1 and CDR2 are LNHDA and SQIVND. The CDR3 runs 16 amino acids, cysteine and phenylalanine included. Only the CDR3 portion is preserved as DNA: 48 bases, with reading frame beginning at the first base. Trimming leaves V shorter by 1 base and J shorter by 0 bases, with the junction holding 3 bases beyond the gene matches. The time point tag for this specimen amounts to: before trial treatment. Donors were enrolled in RACIN, a single-arm phase I dose-escalation trial in which nivolumab, ipilimumab, aspirin, low-dose cyclophosphamide and low-dose radiotherapy were combined. Eligible patients had advanced, TIL-negative solid tumors. Reads for this sample came from an Illumina MiniSeq. TCRs were amplified for 20 to 25 PCR cycles with Phusion, using a constant-region primer paired with the adapter attached to the V primers. The MessageAmp II aRNA Amplification Kit was used to amplify the isolated mRNA, with in vitro transcription run for approximately 15 hours at 37 degrees C. The Dynabeads mRNA DIRECT Purification Kit was used to isolate mRNA for TCR sequencing. A second roughly 23-cycle Phusion PCR added indexed Illumina adapters, and products were purified with AMPure XP beads. The original pipeline was this. Using custom Perl scripts, TCR sequences that encoded the same protein were pooled, out-of-frame sequences were dropped, and the abundance of each clonotype was calculated. TCR sequences supported by only a single read were excluded from analysis. The metrics used to describe the repertoires included Shannon entropy, Gini index, clonality, richness, and the frequency of TCRs shared between repertoires. TCRdb reanalyzed the raw reads on its own, using fastp at Q25 for trimming and MiXCR for clone calling, and kept in-frame beta chains. CDR3 protein duplicates are merged, each entry listing the most common genes and DNA. Clone size and V and J calls follow TCRdb, not the original study. This sample has approximately 47,000 distinct CDR3 sequences in its table, and 12% of those were observed once. The top ten clones comprise about 6% of the sample.

The receptor's source is a female donor with ovarian cancer. The sequence links TRBV19 to TRBJ1-3; 7 bases in the junction line up with TRBD1. The sequencing here drew on PBMCs, taken before treatment. The DNA is as follows: TGTGCCAGTAGTATAGGAGGGGGCACCTCTGGAAACACCATATATTTT. Translated, this is CASSIGGGTSGNTIYF.